The source of this T cell receptor (beta chain) is a study of blood T cell repertoires in COVID-19. Study-wide background: Italy, Spain and the United States were the sources of the convalescent and acute COVID-19 samples. Sample material is recorded as cDNA or gDNA derived from T cells, B-cell-depleted T cells, or PBMCs.

The table came from immunoSEQ multiplex PCR; TCRdb's copy has only in-frame clones and leaves some out. This sample has roughly 24,000 clones; roughly 84% occur once, and the top ten carry about half. Germline V gives CDR1 SGHRS, CDR2 YFSETQ. CDR3 length: 14 residues. With 3 bases clipped from V and 19 bases from J, the junction kept 16 bases outside the gene matches. Sequencing was performed on peripheral blood. V is TRBV5-1 and J is TRBJ1-6, with TRBD1 identical over 7 bases. This TCR was recovered from a man in his 70s with acute or convalescent COVID-19. As DNA, the CDR3 is TGCGCCAGCAGCTATACAACATCCGACAGGGTTCTTCACTTT. Translating it yields CASSYTTSDRVLHF.